What follows are 30 T cell receptor beta chains derived from one specimen sequenced in a study of T-cell memory formation after mild COVID-19. Using its own MiXCR run on the 5' RACE reads, TCRdb lists one record per CDR3 protein. The table lists some 320,000 distinct CDR3 sequences, around 15% of them singletons. Material for sequencing was PBMCs or a T cell subset sorted from them (not recorded which). The receptors derive from a man aged 18 to 29 who had mild COVID-19 (a few samples of this study predate the infection). Cell type and time point are not known.

This clonotype has more than one count but fewer than ten. The rearrangement joins TRBV20-1 to TRBJ2-4; 7 nucleotides match TRBD2. Germline V gene sequence: CDR1 DFQATT, CDR2 SNEGSKA (reference sequence). This CDR3 comprises 12 residues. The ends lost 3 bases at V and 6 bases at J; junction bases unmatched: 2. The CDR3 is CSASPGGNIQYF. The CDR3 nucleotides are TGCAGTGCTAGTCCGGGGGGAAACATTCAGTACTTC.

This clonotype was observed many times. This chain connects TRBV10-3 to TRBJ1-5, with D possibly matching TRBD1 (5 bases). The CDR3 spans 16 residues. Germline-derived CDR1 and CDR2 are ENHRY and SYGVKD. V lost 3 bases and J 3 bases, leaving 15 bases between the germline ends. This CDR3 is CAISEVRGGPNQPQHF. CDR3 in DNA: TGTGCCATCAGTGAAGTTCGGGGGGGTCCCAATCAGCCCCAGCATTTT.

In its sample, this clonotype was seen a few times. This chain uses TRBV24-1 with TRBJ2-2; D possibly corresponds to TRBD2 (5 bases). The length of the CDR3 is 14 residues. Germline-derived CDR1 and CDR2 are KGHDR and SFDVKD. V gave up 4 bases and J gave up 6 bases, with 11 bases separating them. The CDR3: CATSDTKRAGELFF. As DNA, the CDR3 is TGTGCCACCAGTGACACGAAGAGGGCCGGGGAGCTGTTTTTT.

The chain recombines TRBV12-3 or TRBV12-4 with TRBJ2-7; 9 bases match TRBD2. This CDR3 contains 15 residues. V lost 3 bases and J lost 6; bases outside the gene matches: 9. This CDR3 is CASSLYGAGGSEQYF. The CDR3 DNA follows: TGTGCCAGCAGTTTGTATGGCGCGGGGGGGAGCGAGCAGTACTTC.

The chain carries TRBV5-5 and TRBJ2-3, with no clear D. Germline loops: CDR1 SGHKS, CDR2 YYEKEE (reference sequence). CDR3 length: 13 amino acids. The V end was cut by 6 bases, the J end by 0 bases, with 8 bases between. CDR3 sequence (DNA): TGTGCCAGCAAAAGGCGTAGCACAGATACGCAGTATTTT. It encodes CASKRRSTDTQYF.

The rearrangement links TRBV5-5 to TRBJ2-2, with a weak D call TRBD1 (5 bases). Looked up from germline, CDR1 is SGHKS and CDR2 is YYEKEE (reference sequence). The CDR3 sequence is 15 residues long. V lost 0 bases to trimming and J lost 1 base, with 7 bases between them. For the CDR3, the DNA is TGTGCCAGCAGCTTGGTAACAGGGAACACCGGGGAGCTGTTTTTT. This gives the protein CASSLVTGNTGELFF.

This clonotype was observed a few times. This chain connects TRBV7-2 to TRBJ2-2; 8 bases align to TRBD2. The CDR3 loop spans 18 amino acids. Per germline, CDR1 SGHTA and CDR2 FQGNSA. With V trimmed by 2 bases and J by 4 bases, 12 bases remained unmatched. Here the CDR3 reads CASSLPRSGGWSTGELFF. Here the CDR3 DNA reads TGTGCCAGCAGCTTACCGAGGAGCGGGGGATGGAGCACCGGGGAGCTGTTTTTT.

This clonotype was observed a few times. The DNA for the CDR3 is TGTGCCAGCAGTTTCCAAGGACTATCCCCAGGGGAGCTGTTTTTT. Protein sequence: CASSFQGLSPGELFF. The chain links TRBV28 to TRBJ2-2; TRBD2 is a possible D gene (6 bases). With 3 bases removed from V and 8 bases from J, the gap between germline ends came to 16 bases. The CDR3 length is 15 residues. Germline loops: CDR1 MDHEN, CDR2 SYDVKM.

The CDR3 region is CASSPKPGQGLASTDTQYF. As DNA, the CDR3 is TGTGCCAGCAGCCCCAAACCGGGACAGGGCCTTGCTAGCACAGATACGCAGTATTTT. V gene TRBV7-3 combines with J gene TRBJ2-3; TRBD1 aligns across 9 bases. CDR3 length equals 19 residues. V was pared by 5 bases and J by 0 bases, with 15 bases of the junction left unmatched. Germline CDR1 is SGHTA and CDR2 is FQGTGA.

The V call is TRBV5-6, the J call TRBJ1-3; 7 bases agree with TRBD1. This CDR3 contains 16 residues. Germline trimming cut 1 base from V and 0 bases from J; bases unmatched to any gene: 4. The germline CDR1 and CDR2 sequences are SGHDT and YYEEEE. This CDR3 is CASSLTGAPSGNTIYF. The CDR3 nucleotides read TGTGCCAGCAGCTTGACAGGGGCGCCCTCTGGAAACACCATATATTTT.

This chain connects TRBV11-2 to TRBJ2-1, with D maybe TRBD2 (6 bases). Germline V gene sequence: CDR1 SGHAT, CDR2 FQNNGV. V lost 5 bases and J 8 bases, leaving 22 bases between the germline ends. The CDR3 consists of 16 residues. CDR3 nucleotides: TGTGCCAGCAGCCGACCGAGAGGCGGGGTTTGGGATGAGCAGTTCTTC. It specifies CASSRPRGGVWDEQFF. Full variable domain (missing parts from reference TRBV11-2 and TRBJ2-1): EAGVAQSPRYKIIEKRQSVAFWCNPISGHATLYWYQQILGQGPKLLIQFQNNGVVDDSQLPKDRFSAERLKGVDSTLKIQPAKLEDSAVYLCASSRPRGGVWDEQFFGPGTRLTVL.

J is TRBJ2-5 and V is TRBV9; TRBD1 matches 8 bases. CDR1 is SGDLS and CDR2 is YYNGEE in the germline V gene. The J segment lost 3 bases and the V segment lost 4 bases, leaving 2 bases of the junction unmatched. CDR3 length equals 13 residues. The CDR3 loop reads CASSQGQEETQYF. The CDR3 DNA reads TGTGCCAGCAGCCAGGGACAGGAAGAGACCCAGTACTTC.

This clonotype appeared a few times. The J gene is TRBJ1-1, the V gene TRBV4-2, with D uncertain. Germline-derived CDR1 and CDR2 are LGHNA and YNFKEQ. Trimming shortened V by 1 base and J by 7 bases, and 10 bases separated the two germline ends. The CDR3 extends over 13 amino acids. CDR3 protein: CASSQVSEDEAFF. DNA of the CDR3: TGTGCCAGCAGCCAAGTGTCAGAGGATGAAGCTTTCTTT.

Many counts were recorded for this clonotype. CDR3 protein: CASSLPGQGYEQYF. The CDR3 nucleotides read TGCGCCAGCAGCCTGCCGGGACAGGGCTACGAGCAGTACTTC. This chain uses TRBV5-1 with TRBJ2-7; the match to TRBD1 covers 9 bases. Germline CDR1 SGHRS, CDR2 YFSETQ. The CDR3 loop spans 14 amino acids. Trimming cost V 4 bases and J 3 bases; bases outside gene matches: 5.

This chain connects TRBV20-1 to TRBJ1-2; D is perhaps TRBD1 (5 bases). V lost 6 bases and J 4 bases, leaving 15 bases between the germline ends. Looked up from germline, CDR1 is DFQATT and CDR2 is SNEGSKA (reference sequence). The length of the CDR3 is 13 residues. The CDR3 protein is CSARPQGLYGYTF. The CDR3 nucleotides are TGCAGTGCGAGACCGCAGGGTCTCTATGGCTACACCTTC.

This clonotype was seen many times. The genes are TRBV20-1 and TRBJ2-3; TRBD2 is a possible D gene (6 bases). Germline assignment: CDR1 DFQATT and CDR2 SNEGSKA (reference sequence). V was pared by 3 bases and J by 6 bases, with 7 bases between. This CDR3 spans 11 amino acids. CDR3 amino acids: CSASSGDTQYF. CDR3 coding DNA: TGCAGTGCTAGCAGCGGGGATACGCAGTATTTT.

This clonotype was counted a few times. Written as DNA, the CDR3 is TGTGCCAGCTCACTTACGACAGGGAGGGTGCATTCACCCCTCCACTTT. This gives the protein CASSLTTGRVHSPLHF. The chain combines TRBV18 with TRBJ1-6; 7 bases map to TRBD1. J lost 8 bases, V lost 4 bases, and 11 bases had no gene match. Germline loops: CDR1 KGHSH, CDR2 LQKENI. The CDR3 is 16 amino acids.

This clonotype was observed many times. The V and J genes are TRBV6-2 or TRBV6-3 and TRBJ2-7; D is perhaps TRBD1 (5 bases). This CDR3 is 16 amino acids long. V was cut by 2 bases and J by 4 bases, with 18 bases left in between. Germline V gives CDR1 MNHEY, CDR2 SVGEGT. CDR3 DNA sequence: TGTGCCAGCAGTTACGAGGTCTCGGCAGGGCGGTACGAGCAGTACTTC. This codes for CASSYEVSAGRYEQYF.

J is TRBJ2-5 and V is TRBV7-2; the D gene is possibly TRBD1 (5 bases). Germline V gene data show CDR1 as SGHTA and CDR2 as FQGNSA. The CDR3 covers 14 residues. Trimming stripped 5 bases from V and 2 bases from J, with 12 bases between. The CDR3 protein is CASSHGHLQETQYF. The CDR3 DNA reads as TGTGCCAGCAGCCACGGACATCTTCAAGAGACCCAGTACTTC.

The V and J genes are TRBV7-9 and TRBJ2-5; 9 nucleotides match TRBD1. The length of the CDR3 is 15 residues. V gave up 4 bases and J gave up 5 bases; unmatched junction bases: 8. Germline values: CDR1 SEHNR, CDR2 FQNEAQ (reference sequence). The CDR3 spells CASSSPGQGWETQYF. The CDR3 nucleotides are TGTGCCAGCAGCTCACCGGGACAGGGTTGGGAGACCCAGTACTTC.

This clonotype was counted many times. The V gene is TRBV20-1, the J gene TRBJ1-5; 8 bases match TRBD1. CDR1 and CDR2 from the germline V gene are DFQATT and SNEGSKA (reference sequence). V trimming: 0 bases; J trimming: 2 bases; junction bases outside the gene matches: 15. The CDR3 spans 19 residues. CDR3 bases: TGCAGTGCTAGAGAAGGCAGGGGGCGCTTAATGGGACGCAATCAGCCCCAGCATTTT. Translated: CSAREGRGRLMGRNQPQHF.

The chain is built from TRBV7-3 and TRBJ2-7, with unresolved D. V shed 5 bases and J shed 13 bases, with 21 bases lying between them. Germline CDR1 SGHTA, CDR2 FQGTGA. CDR3 length equals 13 residues. This chain's CDR3 is CASSPQTGTRLYF. As DNA, the CDR3 is TGTGCCAGCAGCCCACAAACGGGCACCAGGCTATACTTC.

For this clonotype: At one of its ends the junction is not consistent with the germline gene, which may arise from a read error. This chain links TRBV7-6 with TRBJ2-6; 7 bases fit TRBD1. The CDR3 is 18 amino acids. The germline gives CDR1 SGHVS, CDR2 FNYEAQ. The CDR3 region is CARSLGGDRVSGANVLTF. The CDR3, as DNA: TGTGCCAGAAGCTTAGGCGGCGACAGGGTCTCTGGGGCCAACGTCCTGACTTTC.

V and J are TRBV4-2 and TRBJ2-7, with TRBD2 identical over 7 bases. Germline V CDR1 and CDR2: LGHNA, YNFKEQ. J gave up 2 bases and V 2 bases, and 9 bases lay outside the gene matches. The CDR3 runs to 16 residues. The CDR3 region has the DNA TGTGCCAGCAGCCAATTGCGTTTGACTAGCACCTACGAGCAGTACTTC. Translation gives CASSQLRLTSTYEQYF.

The chain combines TRBV7-3 with TRBJ2-1; 10 bases fit TRBD2. CDR3 length equals 15 residues. The J segment lost 8 bases and the V segment lost 5 bases, leaving 9 bases of the junction unmatched. Germline CDR1 is SGHTA and CDR2 is FQGTGA. Here the CDR3 reads CASSTSGGVSHEQFF. CDR3 sequence (DNA): TGTGCCAGCAGCACGAGCGGGGGGGTCTCCCATGAGCAGTTCTTC.

This clonotype has only a few counts. The rearrangement uses TRBV6-1 and TRBJ2-7, with 10 bases lining up with TRBD1. The CDR3 is 15 amino acids. Germline loops: CDR1 MNHNS, CDR2 SASEGT. Trimming removed 5 bases from V and 3 bases from J; junction bases left unmatched: 7. The CDR3 DNA reads TGTGCCAGCAGTCTAGTGGGACAGGGGCACTACGAGCAGTACGTC. Its protein is CASSLVGQGHYEQYV.

CDR3 loop: CASYGWGAYEQYV. CDR3 nucleotide sequence: TGTGCCAGTTACGGGTGGGGGGCCTACGAGCAGTACGTC. The J gene is TRBJ2-7, the V gene TRBV6-5; a possible D gene is TRBD2 (6 bases). The CDR3 contains 13 residues. Germline values: CDR1 MNHEY, CDR2 SVGAGI. Between the trimmed V and J ends, which lost 9 bases and 2 bases, there was a span of 14 bases.

J is TRBJ2-5 and V is TRBV2, with 9 bases identical to TRBD1. Germline V CDR1 and CDR2: SNHLY, FYNNEI. J lost 4 bases, V lost 11 bases, and 11 bases had no gene match. The CDR3 is 14 amino acids. The CDR3 protein is CAVSLDRGLETQYF. DNA for the CDR3: TGTGCCGTCTCCCTGGACAGGGGCTTAGAGACCCAGTACTTC.

This clonotype appeared a few times. The chain couples TRBV9 to TRBJ2-7; 13 nucleotides align to TRBD2. The CDR3 extends over 18 amino acids. Germline V gives CDR1 SGDLS, CDR2 YYNGEE. V trimming: 2 bases; J trimming: 4 bases; junction bases outside the gene matches: 12. CDR3 in amino acids: CASSVGLGTSGDLYEQYF. The CDR3 DNA sequence: TGTGCCAGCAGCGTGGGACTAGGGACTAGCGGGGACCTGTACGAGCAGTACTTC.

The J gene is TRBJ1-2, the V gene TRBV9; D may be TRBD1 (5 bases). The CDR3 sequence is 16 residues long. The V and J ends lost 3 bases and 4 bases respectively, with 19 bases between them. Looked up from germline, CDR1 is SGDLS and CDR2 is YYNGEE. CDR3 nucleotides: TGTGCCAGCAGCGCTTATGGGGGTCAGGGAGTCTATGGCTACACCTTC. Its protein product is CASSAYGGQGVYGYTF.